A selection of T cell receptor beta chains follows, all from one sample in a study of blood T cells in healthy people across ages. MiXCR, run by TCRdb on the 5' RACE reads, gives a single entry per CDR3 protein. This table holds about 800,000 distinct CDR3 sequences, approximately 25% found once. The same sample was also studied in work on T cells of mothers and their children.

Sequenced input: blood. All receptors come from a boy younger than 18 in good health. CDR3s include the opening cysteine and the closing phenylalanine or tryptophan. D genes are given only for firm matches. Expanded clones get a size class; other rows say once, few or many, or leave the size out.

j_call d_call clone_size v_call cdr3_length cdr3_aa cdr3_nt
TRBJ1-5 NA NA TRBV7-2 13 CASSKGRNQPQHF TGTGCCAGCAGCAAGGGCCGCAATCAGCCCCAGCATTTT
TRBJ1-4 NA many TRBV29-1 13 CSFRTGKNEKLFF TGCAGCTTTCGGACCGGCAAGAATGAAAAACTGTTTTTT
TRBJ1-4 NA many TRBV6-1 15 CASNLRRGTNEKLFF TGTGCCAGCAATCTAAGGAGAGGGACTAATGAAAAACTGTTTTTT
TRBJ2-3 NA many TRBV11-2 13 CASSPGRADTQYF TGTGCCAGCAGCCCGGGACGAGCAGATACGCAGTATTTT
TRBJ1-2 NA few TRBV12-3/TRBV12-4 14 CASSFWDRDIGYTF TGTGCCAGCAGTTTCTGGGACCGAGACATCGGCTACACCTTC
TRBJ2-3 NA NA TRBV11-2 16 CASSLADGLPPDTQYF TGTGCCAGCAGCTTAGCTGACGGCTTGCCCCCAGATACGCAGTATTTT
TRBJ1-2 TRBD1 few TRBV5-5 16 CASSFPGTGGDDGYTF TGTGCCAGCAGCTTTCCCGGGACAGGGGGGGATGATGGCTACACCTTC
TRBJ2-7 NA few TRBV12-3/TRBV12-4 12 CASSFTDYEQYF TGTGCCAGCAGTTTTACTGATTACGAGCAGTACTTC
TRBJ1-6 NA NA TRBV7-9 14 CASSETGSGWPLHF TGTGCCAGCAGCGAAACGGGGTCAGGTTGGCCCCTCCACTTT
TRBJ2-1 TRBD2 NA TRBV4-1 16 CASSQGTSGTYNEQFF TGCGCCAGCAGCCAAGGGACTAGCGGAACCTACAATGAGCAGTTCTTC
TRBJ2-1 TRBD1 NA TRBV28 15 CASSLVQGADNEQFF TGTGCCAGCAGTTTGGTACAGGGGGCGGACAATGAGCAGTTCTTC
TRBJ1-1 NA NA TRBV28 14 CASSFADQWTEAFF TGTGCCAGCAGTTTCGCGGACCAGTGGACTGAAGCTTTCTTT
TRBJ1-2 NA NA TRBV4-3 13 CASSQDAGYGYTF TGCGCCAGCAGCCAAGATGCAGGCTATGGCTACACCTTC
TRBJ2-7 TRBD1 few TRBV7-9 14 CASSFRDSLYEQYF TGTGCCAGCAGCTTTAGGGACAGCTTATACGAGCAGTACTTC
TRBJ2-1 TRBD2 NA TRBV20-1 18 CSARDRVYSGSRISEQFF TGCAGTGCTAGAGATCGGGTTTATAGCGGGAGTAGGATTAGTGAGCAGTTCTTC
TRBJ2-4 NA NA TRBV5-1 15 CASSLADPIKNIQYF TGCGCCAGCAGCTTGGCGGATCCAATCAAAAACATTCAGTACTTC
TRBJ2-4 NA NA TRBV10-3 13 CAISAQGSNIQYF TGTGCCATCAGTGCCCAGGGTTCGAACATTCAGTACTTC
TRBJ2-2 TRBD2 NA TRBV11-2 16 CASSGGGLIDTGELFF TGTGCCAGCAGCGGGGGGGGACTAATCGACACCGGGGAGCTGTTTTTT
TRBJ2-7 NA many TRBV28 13 CASSFSGVYEQYF TGTGCCAGCAGTTTTTCAGGGGTCTACGAGCAGTACTTC
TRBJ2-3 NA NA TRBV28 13 CASSPRYTDTQYF TGTGCCAGCAGTCCTAGATACACAGATACGCAGTATTTT
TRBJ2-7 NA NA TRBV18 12 CASSPANSEQYF TGTGCCAGCTCACCCGCGAACAGTGAGCAGTACTTC
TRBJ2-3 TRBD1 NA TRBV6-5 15 CASRATGGRTDTQYF TGTGCCAGCAGGGCAACAGGGGGGCGCACAGATACGCAGTATTTT
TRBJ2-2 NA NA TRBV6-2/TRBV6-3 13 CASRRPNTGELFF TGTGCCAGCAGAAGGCCGAACACCGGGGAGCTGTTTTTT
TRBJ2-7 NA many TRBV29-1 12 CSVAGLRDEQYF TGCAGCGTTGCCGGGTTACGCGACGAGCAGTACTTC
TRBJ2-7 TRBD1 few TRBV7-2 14 CASSYRTGGHEQYF TGTGCCAGCAGCTATAGGACAGGGGGCCACGAGCAGTACTTC
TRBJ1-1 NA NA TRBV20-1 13 CSANGGMNTEAFF TGCAGTGCTAACGGCGGAATGAACACTGAAGCTTTCTTT
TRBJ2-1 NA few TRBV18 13 CASSMFGVWEQFF TGTGCCAGCTCGATGTTTGGCGTCTGGGAGCAGTTCTTC
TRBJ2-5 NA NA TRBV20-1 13 CSARIAGAETQYF TGCAGTGCTAGAATCGCGGGGGCAGAGACCCAGTACTTC